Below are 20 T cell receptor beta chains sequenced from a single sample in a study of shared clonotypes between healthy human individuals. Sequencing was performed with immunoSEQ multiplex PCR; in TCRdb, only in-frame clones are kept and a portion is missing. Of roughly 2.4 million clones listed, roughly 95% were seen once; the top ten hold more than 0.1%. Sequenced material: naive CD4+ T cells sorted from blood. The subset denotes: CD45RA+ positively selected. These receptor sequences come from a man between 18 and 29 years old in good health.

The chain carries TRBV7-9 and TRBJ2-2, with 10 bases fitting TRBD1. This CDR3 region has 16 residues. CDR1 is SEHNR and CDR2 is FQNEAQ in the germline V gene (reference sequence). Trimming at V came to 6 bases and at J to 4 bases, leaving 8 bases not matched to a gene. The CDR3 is CASRGLTGGGTGELFF. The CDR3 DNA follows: TGTGCCAGCAGAGGACTGACAGGGGGCGGCACCGGGGAGCTGTTTTTT.

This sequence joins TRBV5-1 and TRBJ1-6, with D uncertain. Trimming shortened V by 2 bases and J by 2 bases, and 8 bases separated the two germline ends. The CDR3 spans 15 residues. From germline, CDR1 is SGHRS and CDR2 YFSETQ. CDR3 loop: CASSFDGTYNSPLHF. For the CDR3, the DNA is TGCGCCAGCAGCTTCGACGGGACCTATAATTCACCCCTCCACTTT.

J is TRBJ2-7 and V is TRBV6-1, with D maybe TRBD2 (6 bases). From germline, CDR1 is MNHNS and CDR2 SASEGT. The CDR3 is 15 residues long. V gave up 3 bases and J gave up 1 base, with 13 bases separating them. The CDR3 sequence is CASSEVKGRSYEQYF. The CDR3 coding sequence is TGTGCCAGCAGTGAGGTCAAGGGGAGGTCCTACGAGCAGTACTTC.

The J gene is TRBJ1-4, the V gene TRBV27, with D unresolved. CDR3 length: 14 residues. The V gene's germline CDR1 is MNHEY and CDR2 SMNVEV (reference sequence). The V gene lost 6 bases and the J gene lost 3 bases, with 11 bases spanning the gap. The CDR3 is CASRDRTANEKLFF. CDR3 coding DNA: TGTGCCAGCAGGGACCGGACGGCTAATGAAAAACTGTTTTTT.

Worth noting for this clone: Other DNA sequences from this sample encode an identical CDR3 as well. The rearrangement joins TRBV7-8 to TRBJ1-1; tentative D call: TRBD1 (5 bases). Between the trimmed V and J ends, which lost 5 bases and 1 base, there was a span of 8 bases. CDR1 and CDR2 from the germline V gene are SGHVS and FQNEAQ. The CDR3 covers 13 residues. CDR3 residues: CASSTDRNTEAFF. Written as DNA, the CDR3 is TGTGCCAGCAGCACTGACAGGAACACTGAAGCTTTCTTT.

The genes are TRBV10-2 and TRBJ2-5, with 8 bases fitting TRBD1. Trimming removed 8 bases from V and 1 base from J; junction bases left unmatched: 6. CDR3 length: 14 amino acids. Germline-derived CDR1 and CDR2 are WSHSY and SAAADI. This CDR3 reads CASQNQGAQETQYF. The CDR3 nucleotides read TGCGCCAGCCAGAATCAGGGGGCCCAAGAGACCCAGTACTTC.

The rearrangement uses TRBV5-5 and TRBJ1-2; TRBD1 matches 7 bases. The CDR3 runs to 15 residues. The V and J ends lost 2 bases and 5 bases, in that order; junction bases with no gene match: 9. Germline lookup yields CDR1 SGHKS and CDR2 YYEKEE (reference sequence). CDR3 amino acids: CASSLVTGEGYGYTF. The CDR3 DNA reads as TGTGCCAGCAGCTTAGTTACAGGGGAAGGATATGGCTACACCTTC. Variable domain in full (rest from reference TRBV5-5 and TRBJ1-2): DAGVTQSPTHLIKTRGQQVTLRCSPISGHKSVSWYQQVLGQGPQFIFQYYEKEERGRGNFPDRFSARQFPNYSSELNVNALLLGDSALYLCASSLVTGEGYGYTFGSGTRLTVV.

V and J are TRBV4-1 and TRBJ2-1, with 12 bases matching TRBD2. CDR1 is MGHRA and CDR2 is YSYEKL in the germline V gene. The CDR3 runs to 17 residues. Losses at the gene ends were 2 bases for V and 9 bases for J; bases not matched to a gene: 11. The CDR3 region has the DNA TGCGCCAGCAGCCAACTTGCTCTAGCGGGGGGGCCTAGTGAGCAGTTCTTC. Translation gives CASSQLALAGGPSEQFF.

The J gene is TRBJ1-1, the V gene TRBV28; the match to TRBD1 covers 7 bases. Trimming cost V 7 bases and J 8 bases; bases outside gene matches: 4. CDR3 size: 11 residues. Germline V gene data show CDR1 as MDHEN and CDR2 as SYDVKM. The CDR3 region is CASNLQGEAFF. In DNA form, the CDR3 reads TGTGCCAGCAATCTACAGGGGGAAGCTTTCTTT.

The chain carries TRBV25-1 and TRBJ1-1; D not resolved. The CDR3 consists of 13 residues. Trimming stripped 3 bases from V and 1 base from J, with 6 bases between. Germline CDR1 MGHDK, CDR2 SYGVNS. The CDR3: CASSETQNTEAFF. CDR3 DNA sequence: TGTGCCAGCAGTGAGACCCAGAACACTGAAGCTTTCTTT. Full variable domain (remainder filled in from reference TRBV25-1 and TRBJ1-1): EADIYQTPRYLVIGTGKKITLECSQTMGHDKMYWYQQDPGMELHLIHYSYGVNSTEKGDLSSESTVSRIRTEHFPLTLESARPSHTSQYLCASSETQNTEAFFGQGTRLTVV.

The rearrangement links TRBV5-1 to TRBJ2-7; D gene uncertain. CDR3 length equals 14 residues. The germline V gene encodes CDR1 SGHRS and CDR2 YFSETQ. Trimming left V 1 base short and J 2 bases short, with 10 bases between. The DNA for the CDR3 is TGCGCCAGCAGCTTGACGGAAGGCCCCTACGAGCAGTACTTC. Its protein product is CASSLTEGPYEQYF.

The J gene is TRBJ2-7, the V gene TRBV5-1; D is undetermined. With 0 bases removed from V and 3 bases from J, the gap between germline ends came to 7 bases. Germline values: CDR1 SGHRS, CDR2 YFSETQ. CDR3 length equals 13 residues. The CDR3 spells CASSLERFYEQYF. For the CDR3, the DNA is TGCGCCAGCAGCTTGGAAAGGTTCTACGAGCAGTACTTC.

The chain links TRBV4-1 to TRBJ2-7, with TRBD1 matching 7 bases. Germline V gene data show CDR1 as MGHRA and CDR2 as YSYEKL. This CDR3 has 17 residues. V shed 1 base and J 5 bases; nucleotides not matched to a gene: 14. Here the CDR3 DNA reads TGCGCCAGCAGCCAAGGGCCGGCCGAGGGGGCGAAGGACGAGCAGTACTTC. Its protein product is CASSQGPAEGAKDEQYF.

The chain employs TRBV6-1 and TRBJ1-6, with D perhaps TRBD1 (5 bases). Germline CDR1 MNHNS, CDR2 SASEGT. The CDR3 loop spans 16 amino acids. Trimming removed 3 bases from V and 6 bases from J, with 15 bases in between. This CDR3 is CASSEQGEGINSPLHF. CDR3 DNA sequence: TGTGCCAGCAGTGAGCAGGGTGAGGGAATTAATTCACCCCTCCACTTT.

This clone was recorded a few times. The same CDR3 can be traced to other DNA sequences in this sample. The CDR3 region is CASSRGSNQPQHF. The CDR3 DNA reads TGTGCCAGCAGTCGGGGGAGCAATCAGCCCCAGCATTTT. V is TRBV6-5 and J is TRBJ1-5, with D perhaps matching TRBD1 (5 bases). This CDR3 is 13 amino acids long. CDR1 is MNHEY, CDR2 SVGAGI, per germline. Trimming took off 5 bases at V and 1 base at J, with 6 bases between the two ends.

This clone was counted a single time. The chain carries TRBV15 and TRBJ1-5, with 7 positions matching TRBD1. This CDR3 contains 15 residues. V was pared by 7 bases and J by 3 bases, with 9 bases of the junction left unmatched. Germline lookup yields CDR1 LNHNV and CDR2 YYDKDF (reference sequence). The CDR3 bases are TGTGCCACCACCCCAGGGGGGACGTCCAATCAGCCCCAGCATTTT. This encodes CATTPGGTSNQPQHF.

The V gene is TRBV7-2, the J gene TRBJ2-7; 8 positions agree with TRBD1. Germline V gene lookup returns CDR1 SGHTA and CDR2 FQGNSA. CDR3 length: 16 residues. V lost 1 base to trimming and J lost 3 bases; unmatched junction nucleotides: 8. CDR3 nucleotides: TGTGCCAGCAGCTTAGGGACAGGGAAAGGGAGCTACGAGCAGTACTTC. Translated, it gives CASSLGTGKGSYEQYF.

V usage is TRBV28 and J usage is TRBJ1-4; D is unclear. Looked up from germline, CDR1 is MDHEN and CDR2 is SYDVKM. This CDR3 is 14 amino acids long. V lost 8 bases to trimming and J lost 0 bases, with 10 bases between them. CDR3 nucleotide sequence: TGTGCCAGCCGTCTAAGGTCAACTAATGAAAAACTGTTTTTT. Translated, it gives CASRLRSTNEKLFF.

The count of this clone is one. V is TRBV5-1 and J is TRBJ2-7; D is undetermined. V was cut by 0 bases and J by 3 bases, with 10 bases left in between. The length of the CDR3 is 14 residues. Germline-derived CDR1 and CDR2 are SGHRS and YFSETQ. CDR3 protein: CASSLVPVHYEQYF. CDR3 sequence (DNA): TGCGCCAGCAGCTTGGTACCGGTACACTACGAGCAGTACTTC.

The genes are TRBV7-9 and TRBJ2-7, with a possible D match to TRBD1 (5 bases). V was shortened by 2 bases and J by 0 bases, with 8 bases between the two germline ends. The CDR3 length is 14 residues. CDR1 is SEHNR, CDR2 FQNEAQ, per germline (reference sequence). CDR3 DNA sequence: TGTGCCAGCAGCTTATGGGGCTCCTCCTACGAGCAGTACTTC. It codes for CASSLWGSSYEQYF.